The 20 T cell receptor beta chains given below trace back to one sample, sequenced in a study of identical twins (dated by TCRdb to about 2016). The library came from 5' RACE. The instrument was an Illumina HiSeq 2000. TCRdb took the public reads, trimmed them with fastp at Q25, ran MiXCR for clone calling and kept in-frame beta chains. Entries that share a CDR3 protein sequence are merged under the most common genes and DNA. This sample comprises around 1.7 million distinct CDR3 sequences, around a third of them detected only once. Jointly, the top ten make up less than 0.35% of the sample. Sequenced sample: cord blood. The receptors were gathered from a newborn girl in good health.

This clonotype was counted only a few times. V usage is TRBV21-1 and J usage is TRBJ1-6. TRBV21-1 corresponds to a pseudogene. This CDR3 comprises 10 residues. CDR3 protein: CATLNSPLHF. Here the CDR3 DNA reads TGTGCCACGCTTAATTCACCCCTCCACTTT.

The CDR3 nucleotides read TGTGCCAGCAGTAGGGGACAGGGAAAAGATACGCAGTATTTT. This sequence encodes CASSRGQGKDTQYF. The V call is TRBV27, the J call TRBJ2-3; 9 bases map to TRBD1. The V and J ends lost 5 bases and 5 bases, in that order; junction bases with no gene match: 5. The CDR3 is made up of 14 amino acids. Germline V gene lookup returns CDR1 MNHEY and CDR2 SMNVEV (reference sequence).

This chain links TRBV4-1 with TRBJ2-7, with 9 bases lining up with TRBD2. The CDR3 contains 18 residues. CDR1 and CDR2 (germline): MGHRA, YSYEKL. V shed 1 base and J 3 bases; nucleotides not matched to a gene: 13. The CDR3 sequence: CASSQVLAGTQPLYEQYF. The DNA for the CDR3 is TGCGCCAGCAGCCAAGTGCTAGCGGGGACTCAACCTCTCTACGAGCAGTACTTC.

The chain joins TRBV20-1 to TRBJ2-3; D is ambiguous. Germline CDR1 and CDR2: DFQATT and SNEGSKA (reference sequence). The ends were cut back, 0 bases at V and 11 bases at J, with 18 bases in the middle. This CDR3 region has 14 residues. The CDR3 reads CSARDTLVRFGQYF. CDR3 coding DNA: TGCAGTGCTAGAGATACTCTAGTCAGGTTTGGGCAGTATTTT.

The chain carries TRBV20-1 and TRBJ2-5; 9 positions agree with TRBD2. The CDR3 loop spans 14 amino acids. V shed 3 bases, J shed 2 bases, and the junction held 4 bases outside the gene matches. CDR1 and CDR2 from the germline V gene are DFQATT and SNEGSKA (reference sequence). The CDR3 nucleotides read TGCAGTGCTAGTTCGACTAGCGGACAAGAGACCCAGTACTTC. Translating gives CSASSTSGQETQYF.

The chain combines TRBV5-1 with TRBJ2-4; the match to TRBD1 covers 7 bases. This CDR3 contains 14 residues. Looked up from germline, CDR1 is SGHRS and CDR2 is YFSETQ. Trimming took 1 base from V and 13 from J; bases not matched to a gene: 11. The CDR3 sequence: CASSLTGASLGQYF. The CDR3 DNA reads TGCGCCAGCAGCTTGACAGGGGCCTCTCTCGGGCAGTACTTC.

The genes are TRBV2 and TRBJ1-5; D is ambiguous. The CDR3 extends over 12 amino acids. V lost 4 bases, J lost 7 bases, and 8 bases lay in between. Germline V lookup: CDR1 SNHLY, CDR2 FYNNEI. The CDR3 bases are TGTGCCAGCAGTGTTAAGCTACAGCCCCAGCATTTT. Translated, it gives CASSVKLQPQHF. The complete variable domain, with remaining parts taken from reference TRBV2 and TRBJ1-5, reads EPEVTQTPSHQVTQMGQEVILRCVPISNHLYFYWYRQILGQKVEFLVSFYNNEISEKSEIFDDQFSVERPDGSNFTLKIRSTKLEDSAMYFCASSVKLQPQHFGDGTRLSIL.

This clonotype was observed a handful of times. The J gene is TRBJ2-5, the V gene TRBV6-5, with a possible D match to TRBD2 (5 bases). The CDR3 extends over 15 amino acids. Trimming pared 0 bases from V and 1 base from J, leaving 9 bases between. CDR1 MNHEY and CDR2 SVGAGI come from the germline V gene. The CDR3 DNA reads as TGTGCCAGCAGTTACTCGCGGGTCCTCCAAGAGACCCAGTACTTC. Its protein product is CASSYSRVLQETQYF.

The CDR3 protein is CASSSVGTIYYEQYF. In DNA form, the CDR3 reads TGTGCCAGCAGTTCCGTCGGGACTATCTACTACGAGCAGTACTTC. The J gene is TRBJ2-7, the V gene TRBV28; the match to TRBD2 covers 7 bases. V shed 4 bases and J 3 bases; nucleotides not matched to a gene: 9. CDR1 MDHEN and CDR2 SYDVKM come from the germline V gene. The CDR3 runs 15 residues.

This clonotype was seen only a few times. The CDR3 nucleotides are TGTGCCAGCAGTGGGCACAGGGCGGCCTACAATGAGCAGTTCTTC. Its protein product is CASSGHRAAYNEQFF. The gene calls are TRBV6-4 and TRBJ2-1; possible D gene TRBD1, 6 bases. Germline CDR1 reads MRHNA; CDR2 reads SNTAGT. The CDR3 runs to 15 residues. Trimming shortened V by 4 bases and J by 2 bases, and 12 bases separated the two germline ends.

The CDR3 is CSVEGAGAAPDTQYF. CDR3 in DNA: TGCAGCGTTGAGGGAGCGGGGGCCGCCCCAGATACGCAGTATTTT. This rearrangement joins TRBV29-1 to TRBJ2-3; TRBD2 aligns across 8 bases. Per germline, CDR1 SQVTM and CDR2 ANQGSEA. V shed 3 bases and J 4 bases; nucleotides not matched to a gene: 9. The CDR3 runs 15 residues.

This clonotype came up a few times. V and J are TRBV7-2 and TRBJ2-5; D perhaps matches TRBD2 (5 bases). CDR3 size: 14 residues. Germline lookup yields CDR1 SGHTA and CDR2 FQGNSA. Trimming cost V 5 bases and J 8 bases, with 18 bases left between them. CDR3: CASSGSVPWETQYF. CDR3 bases: TGTGCCAGCAGCGGTAGCGTTCCCTGGGAAACCCAGTACTTC. The full variable domain, rest sourced from reference TRBV7-2 and TRBJ2-5, is GAGVSQSPSNKVTEKGKDVELRCDPISGHTALYWYRQSLGQGLEFLIYFQGNSAPDKSGLPSDRFSAERTGGSVSTLTIQRTQQEDSAVYLCASSGSVPWETQYFGPGTRLLVL.

This rearrangement joins TRBV5-1 to TRBJ2-1, with a possible D match to TRBD2 (6 bases). The J call may be wrong; the DNA end is better matched by TRBJ2-7. In germline, CDR1 is SGHRS, CDR2 YFSETQ. This CDR3 has 14 amino acids. The CDR3 DNA reads TGCGCCAGCAGCTTGGCGGGAGCCTCCAATGAGCAGTACTTC. This codes for CASSLAGASNEQYF.

The chain links TRBV11-2 to TRBJ2-1; TRBD1 is a possible D gene (6 bases). Trimming removed 1 base at V and 10 bases at J, with 14 bases between. This CDR3 region has 14 residues. CDR1 and CDR2 (germline): SGHAT, FQNNGV. The CDR3 loop is CASSLVLGADEQFF. For the CDR3, the DNA is TGTGCCAGCAGCTTAGTTTTGGGGGCAGACGAGCAGTTCTTC.

V usage is TRBV27 and J usage is TRBJ2-5; maybe TRBD2 (6 bases). Looked up from germline, CDR1 is MNHEY and CDR2 is SMNVEV (reference sequence). Trimming cost V 7 bases and J 5 bases, with 17 bases left between them. The length of the CDR3 is 14 residues. CDR3 nucleotide sequence: TGTGCCAGCAAGTACGCCCTCGGAGGGGAGACCCAGTACTTC. As protein: CASKYALGGETQYF.

This clonotype has more than one count but fewer than ten. The rearrangement joins TRBV7-2 to TRBJ2-7, with D possibly being TRBD1 or TRBD2 (5 bases each). The CDR3 consists of 16 residues. The V end was cut by 5 bases, the J end by 1 base, with 18 bases between. Germline V gives CDR1 SGHTA, CDR2 FQGNSA. This CDR3 is CASSALLGTASYEQYF. The CDR3 DNA reads as TGTGCCAGCAGCGCACTTCTCGGGACGGCATCCTACGAGCAGTACTTC. Full variable domain (missing parts from reference TRBV7-2 and TRBJ2-7): GAGVSQSPSNKVTEKGKDVELRCDPISGHTALYWYRQSLGQGLEFLIYFQGNSAPDKSGLPSDRFSAERTGGSVSTLTIQRTQQEDSAVYLCASSALLGTASYEQYFGPGTRLTVT.

This clonotype was counted many times. This chain links TRBV9 with TRBJ1-2; maybe TRBD1 (5 bases). Trimming left V 2 bases short and J 3 bases short, with 5 bases between. Looked up from germline, CDR1 is SGDLS and CDR2 is YYNGEE. The CDR3 spans 12 residues. Here the CDR3 reads CASSVGDYGYTF. The CDR3 nucleotides are TGTGCCAGCAGCGTGGGGGACTATGGCTACACCTTC.

The rearrangement uses TRBV21-1 and TRBJ1-4. TRBV21-1 is deemed a pseudogene. The CDR3 runs to 20 residues. CDR3 residues: CASSKEDGRGTSATNEKLFF. CDR3 sequence (DNA): TGTGCCAGCAGCAAAGAGGACGGTCGGGGGACCTCTGCAACTAATGAAAAACTGTTTTTT.

This sequence joins TRBV3-1 and TRBJ2-3, with 10 bases aligning to TRBD2. V lost 4 bases, J lost 3 bases, and 4 bases stayed unmatched. Germline V CDR1 and CDR2: LGHDT, YNNKEL (reference sequence). This CDR3 has 15 amino acids. In DNA form, the CDR3 reads TGTGCCAGCAGCCCTAGCGGGAGTATAACAGATACGCAGTATTTT. Its protein is CASSPSGSITDTQYF.

The CDR3 bases are TGTGCCAGCAGCTTAGTAGGGGGCGGGGGATTGAACACTGAAGCTTTCTTT. This encodes CASSLVGGGGLNTEAFF. The rearrangement links TRBV7-8 to TRBJ1-1, with 7 bases fitting TRBD1. J lost 0 bases, V lost 1 base, and 8 bases had no gene match. The CDR3 is 17 amino acids. CDR1 SGHVS and CDR2 FQNEAQ come from the germline V gene.